The rows below give T cell receptor beta chains drawn from one sample of a study of cytomegalovirus exposure and HLA in healthy donors. Sequencing used immunoSEQ multiplex PCR; TCRdb keeps in-frame clones, though not all of them. The top ten clones hold around 3% of a sample with about 120,000 clones, less than 80% of them seen once. Sequencing used PBMCs. All receptors derive from a woman aged 45-59 years in good health and CMV-seronegative. Both conserved end residues are part of each CDR3. D genes are given only for firm matches. Clone size is not always given. Where it is, it says once, few, many or a class for expanded clones.

CDR3 DNA | CDR3 protein | V gene | clone size | J gene | D gene
TGTGCCAGCAGCGCGTTAGACAGTCCCACAGATACGCAGTATTTT | CASSALDSPTDTQYF | TRBV9 | NA | TRBJ2-3 | NA
TGTGCCAGCAGCGTAGCTGGACTAGCGGGGGGGAATGAGCAGTTCTTC | CASSVAGLAGGNEQFF | TRBV9 | few | TRBJ2-1 | TRBD2
TGTGCCAGCAGTGCCGCCGGGACACCAGTGCAGCCCCAGCATTTT | CASSAAGTPVQPQHF | TRBV6-1 | NA | TRBJ1-5 | NA
TGTGCCAGCAGTCAAACCAGGACTAGCGGGAGGGCCCTCTTGTTCTTC | CASSQTRTSGRALLFF | TRBV28 | NA | TRBJ2-1 | TRBD2
TGCAGCGCTGGACAGGGGGCGGAAGGCACTGAAGCTTTCTTT | CSAGQGAEGTEAFF | TRBV29-1 | NA | TRBJ1-1 | TRBD1
TGTGCCAGCAGCCCCCGAGTCGGGTCGCAGTACGAGCAGTACTTC | CASSPRVGSQYEQYF | TRBV11-2 | NA | TRBJ2-7 | NA
TGTGCCTGGACCCCCCAGGGGAGAAGGGATAATCAGCCCCAGCATTTT | CAWTPQGRRDNQPQHF | TRBV30 | NA | TRBJ1-5 | NA
TGTGCCAGCAGCTTCAGGGTGGGGATCGAAGCTTTCTTT | CASSFRVGIEAFF | TRBV7-2 | NA | TRBJ1-1 | NA
TGTGCCAGCAGCTCAACTACCGGACTAGCGGCTTCCTACGAGCAGTACTTC | CASSSTTGLAASYEQYF | TRBV5-4 | NA | TRBJ2-7 | TRBD2
TGTGCCAGCAGTTACAATGGGGGCGAAAAGGAAGCTTTCTTT | CASSYNGGEKEAFF | TRBV6-5 | few | TRBJ1-1 | NA
TGTGCCAGCAGTTACTCGAAGGGGGCAGGCATCTATGGCTACACCTTC | CASSYSKGAGIYGYTF | TRBV6-5 | NA | TRBJ1-2 | TRBD1
TGTGCCAGCAGCCCTGTGAGGGTCGGGGGGGAGCTGTTTTTT | CASSPVRVGGELFF | TRBV6-1 | NA | TRBJ2-2 | NA
TGTGCCTCTACAGCGGGAGGGCTCTACAATGAGCAGTTCTTC | CASTAGGLYNEQFF | TRBV30 | NA | TRBJ2-1 | TRBD2
TGTGCCTGGAAGCGTATGGCTAGCGGATTCTACGAGCAGTACTTC | CAWKRMASGFYEQYF | TRBV30 | NA | TRBJ2-7 | TRBD2
TGTGCCAGCTCACCCGTGTTACTCTCTGGAAACACCATATATTTT | CASSPVLLSGNTIYF | TRBV18 | NA | TRBJ1-3 | NA
TGTGCCAGCAGCGTAGGAAGACTAGCGGGCCCCTACAATGAGCAGTTCTTC | CASSVGRLAGPYNEQFF | TRBV9 | NA | TRBJ2-1 | TRBD2
TGCGCCAGCGCATACCAAGGACTAGCGGGTCCTGGGGAGACCCAGTACTTC | CASAYQGLAGPGETQYF | TRBV5-1 | NA | TRBJ2-5 | TRBD2
TGTGCCAGCAGTGACTCGGATCTAGCGGGCCTACTCACAGATACGCAGTATTTT | CASSDSDLAGLLTDTQYF | TRBV6-4 | NA | TRBJ2-3 | TRBD2
TGTGCCAGCAGCTTGACAGGGAACACAGATACGCAGTATTTT | CASSLTGNTDTQYF | TRBV11-1 | NA | TRBJ2-3 | TRBD1
TGTGCCAGCAAAACCGGGACTTATACCTACAATGAGCAGTTCTTC | CASKTGTYTYNEQFF | TRBV2 | NA | TRBJ2-1 | NA
TGCAGCGTTGGGGGGCGAAACTATGGCTACACCTTC | CSVGGRNYGYTF | TRBV29-1 | NA | TRBJ1-2 | NA
TGTGCCAGCAGCTTAGAGGCAGGGATCATACAAAATGAGCAGTTCTTC | CASSLEAGIIQNEQFF | TRBV7-2 | NA | TRBJ2-1 | NA
TGTGCCAGCAGTTTTCAATCGAGAGGACAAACAAACACTGAAGCTTTCTTT | CASSFQSRGQTNTEAFF | TRBV28 | NA | TRBJ1-1 | NA
TGTGCCAGCAGCTTACAGGATTCTGGGGCCAACGTCCTGACTTTC | CASSLQDSGANVLTF | TRBV7-2 | NA | TRBJ2-6 | NA
TGTGCCAGCGGGGGCGGGGGATTCTACAATGAGCAGTTCTTC | CASGGGGFYNEQFF | TRBV27 | NA | TRBJ2-1 | NA
TGTGCCAGTAGTACGGGGGGGATGACAGATACGCAGTATTTT | CASSTGGMTDTQYF | TRBV19 | NA | TRBJ2-3 | TRBD2
TGTGCCAGCAGCTTTTTAGCGGGAGGGTTGGGTGAGCAGTTCTTC | CASSFLAGGLGEQFF | TRBV7-3 | NA | TRBJ2-1 | TRBD2
TGTGCCAGTAGCGGGAGCGGGAGCGCAGATACGCAGTATTTT | CASSGSGSADTQYF | TRBV19 | few | TRBJ2-3 | TRBD2
TGTGCCTGGAACCGACAGGGGTCCTACGAGCAGTACTTC | CAWNRQGSYEQYF | TRBV30 | NA | TRBJ2-7 | TRBD1
TGCGCCAGCAGCCAAGTAGAAAAGATAGATGGTGGCTACACCTTC | CASSQVEKIDGGYTF | TRBV4-3 | NA | TRBJ1-2 | NA
TGTTCCAGCAGCCCAGGTAGGGGCGAAAATGAAAAACTGTTTTTT | CSSSPGRGENEKLFF | TRBV7-9 | few | TRBJ1-4 | NA
TGCGCCAGCAGCTTGGATGGTACAGGGGGCTGGGCTGAAGCTTTCTTT | CASSLDGTGGWAEAFF | TRBV5-1 | NA | TRBJ1-1 | TRBD1
TGTGCCAGCAGCCCTAGCGGGAGGGGCTACGAGCAGTACTTC | CASSPSGRGYEQYF | TRBV13 | NA | TRBJ2-7 | TRBD2
TGTGCCAGTAGTACTTGGGACAGGGCCAGGGGGAACACTGAAGCTTTCTTT | CASSTWDRARGNTEAFF | TRBV19 | NA | TRBJ1-1 | TRBD1
TGTGCCAGCAGCTTAGGAGTGAACACTGAAGCTTTCTTT | CASSLGVNTEAFF | TRBV5-5 | NA | TRBJ1-1 | NA
TGTGCCAGCAGTCGATGGACTAGCGGGGCAGATACGCAGTATTTT | CASSRWTSGADTQYF | TRBV28 | NA | TRBJ2-3 | TRBD2
TGTGCCAGCAGCGTAGCATCGGGAGAAGGCACCGGGGAGCTGTTTTTT | CASSVASGEGTGELFF | TRBV9 | NA | TRBJ2-2 | NA
TGTGCCAGCAGGTACAGGGGCTGGGACACTGAAGCTTTCTTT | CASRYRGWDTEAFF | TRBV6-5 | NA | TRBJ1-1 | TRBD1
TGTGCCAGCAGTGAATATCTGAGGGAAGGGCCAGATACGCAGTATTTT | CASSEYLREGPDTQYF | TRBV25-1 | NA | TRBJ2-3 | NA
TGCAGCGTCACGGGTTCCTACAATGAGCAGTTCTTC | CSVTGSYNEQFF | TRBV29-1 | NA | TRBJ2-1 | NA
TGTGCCAGCAGCATTCACCCGGGACAGGGTTCCGAGCAGTACTTC | CASSIHPGQGSEQYF | TRBV7-3 | once | TRBJ2-7 | TRBD1